Below are 5 T cell receptor beta chains sequenced from a single sample in a study of T-cell reconstitution after alpha-beta-depleted transplantation in children. Unique molecular identifiers featured in how the TCRbeta library was prepared. TCRdb analysed the PCR reads with MiXCR anew, one entry per CDR3 protein. The sample has 550,000 to 800,000 distinct CDR3 sequences; about 12% are singletons. The sample consisted of PBMCs, taken before TCRalphabeta/CD19-depleted stem cell transplant. These receptors were taken from a girl aged 2 to 9 with congenital amegakaryocytic thrombocytopenia, due to receive a stem cell transplant.

This clonotype was counted a few times. The chain links TRBV20-1 to TRBJ2-7, with 13 bases lining up with TRBD2. The CDR3 sequence is 17 residues long. Per the germline V gene, CDR1 is DFQATT and CDR2 is SNEGSKA (reference sequence). Germline trimming cut 7 bases from V and 6 bases from J; bases unmatched to any gene: 18. The CDR3 reads CSVAVGLAGVRLLEQYF. The CDR3 DNA follows: TGCAGTGTCGCGGTCGGACTAGCGGGAGTTCGGCTTCTCGAGCAGTACTTC.

The rearrangement links TRBV29-1 to TRBJ1-1; 8 nucleotides align to TRBD1. Germline-derived CDR1 and CDR2 are SQVTM and ANQGSEA. Losses at the gene ends were 7 bases for V and 4 bases for J; bases not matched to a gene: 14. The CDR3 contains 15 residues. CDR3: CSGIPGQDLLTEAFF. CDR3 nucleotide sequence: TGCAGCGGGATACCGGGACAGGACCTTCTCACTGAAGCTTTCTTT.

As regards this clonotype: A read error is possible here, since a much larger clone lies one base away. This chain connects TRBV6-1 to TRBJ2-7, with a possible D match to TRBD1 (6 bases). Germline lookup yields CDR1 MNHNS and CDR2 SASEGT. The CDR3 totals 15 residues. Trimming took off 5 bases at V and 8 bases at J, with 22 bases between the two ends. The CDR3 DNA reads as TGTGCCAGCAGTAGTCCGTTTAGGGACATTTACAAGCAGTACTTC. It specifies CASSSPFRDIYKQYF.

The table lists this clonotype with a few counts. This chain links TRBV6-1 with TRBJ1-2; 9 bases map to TRBD1. The V gene end was trimmed by 5 bases and the J gene end by 1 base; junction bases not matched to a gene: 2. The CDR3 is 14 residues long. Germline values: CDR1 MNHNS, CDR2 SASEGT. CDR3 in DNA: TGTGCCAGCAGTAGACAGGGGGATAACTATGGCTACACCTTC. Residues: CASSRQGDNYGYTF.

The chain carries TRBV7-8 and TRBJ2-1, with 9 bases fitting TRBD2. J lost 5 bases, V lost 6 bases, and 14 bases had no gene match. Germline V lookup: CDR1 SGHVS, CDR2 FQNEAQ. This CDR3 spans 17 amino acids. CDR3 sequence: CASSLPLRTSVNNEQFF. The CDR3, as DNA: TGTGCCAGCAGTCTGCCCCTGAGGACTAGCGTAAACAATGAGCAGTTCTTC.